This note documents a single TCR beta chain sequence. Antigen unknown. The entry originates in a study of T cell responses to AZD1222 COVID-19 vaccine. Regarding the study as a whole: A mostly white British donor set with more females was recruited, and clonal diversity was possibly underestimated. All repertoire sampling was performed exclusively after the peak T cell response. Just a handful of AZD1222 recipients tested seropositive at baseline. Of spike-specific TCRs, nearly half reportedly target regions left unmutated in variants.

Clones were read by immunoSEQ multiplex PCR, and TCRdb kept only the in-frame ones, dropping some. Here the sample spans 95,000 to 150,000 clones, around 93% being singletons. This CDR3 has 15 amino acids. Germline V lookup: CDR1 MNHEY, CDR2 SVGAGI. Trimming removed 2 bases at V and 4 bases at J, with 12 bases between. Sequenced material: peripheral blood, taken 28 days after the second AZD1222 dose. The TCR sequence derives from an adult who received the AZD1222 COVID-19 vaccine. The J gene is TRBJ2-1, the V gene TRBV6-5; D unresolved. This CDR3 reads CASSYGRLNYNEQFF. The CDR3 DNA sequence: TGTGCCAGCAGTTACGGCAGGCTTAATTACAATGAGCAGTTCTTC.